The sequence of this T cell receptor (beta chain) was determined in a study of T cell changes during pregnancy in multiple sclerosis. Sequenced by immunoSEQ multiplex PCR; TCRdb stores in-frame clones only, minus some. The data show some 120,000 clones, 95% to 98% seen once. Germline values: CDR1 SGHVS, CDR2 FNYEAQ. The trim removed 6 bases at V and 3 bases at J, leaving 5 bases unmatched. The CDR3 has 14 residues. The TCR was taken from a female donor with multiple sclerosis, enrolled in a pregnancy study. Source: peripheral blood, taken after pregnancy. The chain carries TRBV7-6 and TRBJ2-7; 10 bases are a match to TRBD2. CDR3 DNA sequence: TGTGCCAGCAGTACTAGCGGGAAGGACTACGAGCAGTACTTC. Its protein is CASSTSGKDYEQYF.